This T cell receptor beta chain stems from a study of blood T cell repertoires in COVID-19. About the research overall: The United States, Italy and Spain provided the acute and convalescent COVID-19 samples.

Only in-frame clones appear in the TCRdb table, and some are missing; sequencing was by immunoSEQ multiplex PCR. The table has tens of thousands of clones, around 91% seen once. This CDR3 spans 13 amino acids. V gave up 6 bases and J gave up 2 bases, with 8 bases separating them. This clone was detected a few times. This rearrangement joins TRBV12-3 or TRBV12-4 to TRBJ1-5; tentative D call: TRBD1 (6 bases). Sequencing was done on a sample of peripheral blood. This receptor was obtained from a human donor in a cohort sampled during active COVID-19. The CDR3 bases are TGTGCCAGCAGCAAGGGGGGCAATCAGCCCCAGCATTTT. Translation: CASSKGGNQPQHF.